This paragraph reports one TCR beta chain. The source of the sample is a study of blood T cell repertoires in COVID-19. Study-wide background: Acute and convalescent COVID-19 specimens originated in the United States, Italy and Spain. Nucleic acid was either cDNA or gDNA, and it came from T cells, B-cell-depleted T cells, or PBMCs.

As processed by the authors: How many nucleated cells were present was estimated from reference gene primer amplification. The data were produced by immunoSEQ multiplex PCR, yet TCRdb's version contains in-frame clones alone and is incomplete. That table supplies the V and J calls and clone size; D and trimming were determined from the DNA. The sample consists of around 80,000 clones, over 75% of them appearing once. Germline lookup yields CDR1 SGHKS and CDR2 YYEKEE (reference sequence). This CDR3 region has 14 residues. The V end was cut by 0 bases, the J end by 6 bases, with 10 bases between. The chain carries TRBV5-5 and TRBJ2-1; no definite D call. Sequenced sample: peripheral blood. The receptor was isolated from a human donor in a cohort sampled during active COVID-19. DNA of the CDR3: TGTGCCAGCAGCTTGGGGCCCACAATCAATGAGCAGTTCTTC. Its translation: CASSLGPTINEQFF.